This section outlines one TCR beta chain sequence together with its context. This clonotype turned up a few times. Its target antigen remains unknown. Per-nucleotide qualities are absent, and no much larger clonotype sits a single base away. The CDR3 runs 18 amino acids, cysteine and phenylalanine included. Only the CDR3 part of the read is kept: 54 bases, read in frame from the first base. Trimming accounts for 3 bases at V and 3 bases at J, while the number of junction bases matched to no gene is 10. The entry originates in a study of regulatory T cells in long-lasting Graves disease (dated by TCRdb to 2020 to 2022). Context from the whole study: Patients with newly diagnosed Graves' disease had been on antithyroid drugs for under 3 months. Patients with persistent Graves' disease were compared with patients with newly diagnosed Graves' disease using TCR sequencing and RNA sequencing of peripheral blood. The study was registered as a clinical trial and conducted in China. A total of 33 samples underwent TCR sequencing, from 13 patients with persistent Graves' disease and roughly 20 patients with newly diagnosed Graves' disease. General findings and caveats noted by the study authors: The authors acknowledged the small sample size as a limitation that may reduce accuracy. Lower TCR Shannon entropy and fewer highly expanded clones were observed in persistent Graves' disease patients than in newly diagnosed patients, which suggested clonal expansion. Only the TCR beta chain was sequenced and analyzed. TRBV28, TRBJ1-2 and TRBJ2-5 were preferentially used in persistent disease, while TRBV20-1 and TRBJ2-1 were favored in newly diagnosed disease. Only peripheral blood was studied, because thyroid tissue, the primary lesion, was inaccessible. Persistent patients shared more public clonotypes among themselves (around 3,000) than newly diagnosed patients did (approximately 970).

Libraries were built with multiplex PCR. Data came from an Illumina HiSeq 4000. To build TCR beta libraries, CDR3 regions were amplified by Arm-PCR using iRepertoire HTBI primers. Before sequencing, the PCR products went through gel purification. The paper's data handling went like this. Gene usage analysis of CDR3 amino acid clonotypes used the 50 to 70 TRBV and fewer than 15 TRBJ segments found across samples. COPE and FqMerger were used to merge filtered high-quality paired reads into contigs. Contigs were aligned with BLAST to IMGT TRBV, TRBD and TRBJ reference genes, and CDR3 was defined per IMGT. Highly expanded clones were defined as clonotypes with a frequency above 0.1%. Repertoire diversity was measured by Shannon entropy, and V-J evenness by the Gini coefficient. A clonotype was considered public if more than one individual shared it. TCRdb's own reprocessing of the public reads used fastp at Q25 and MiXCR and kept productive beta chains. CDR3 protein sequences are deduplicated, and each keeps its most common genes and DNA. These V and J calls derive from TCRdb rather than the authors' analysis. The sample profile shows roughly 560,000 distinct CDR3 sequences; about 11% of them were found once. The leading ten clones occupy over 7% of the sample.

The time point label, read with the paper, signifies: newly diagnosed GD, antithyroid drugs for less than 3 months. RNA was extracted from PBMCs in TRIzol for both TCR sequencing and RNA sequencing. The diagnosis of Graves' disease followed American Thyroid Association guidelines. Recruitment of patients was carried out at an endocrinology department in Xi'an, China. Each patient gave roughly 10 milliliters of peripheral blood, collected in an EDTA anticoagulant tube. Ficoll Paque Plus density gradient separation was used to isolate PBMCs, and no additional T cell sorting was done. An Agilent 2100 Bioanalyzer and agarose gel were used to check RNA quality, and a NanoDrop 2000 was used to measure RNA concentration. The same sample was also studied in work on T cells in Graves' hyperthyroidism and ophthalmopathy. According to the second study: Stable Graves' hyperthyroidism was defined as no progression to ophthalmopathy during 18 months of follow-up. Hyperthyroidism patients were newly diagnosed, with disease duration under 2 months, and aged 18 to 65 years. Patients with uncontrolled infections, other autoimmune diseases, pregnancy or lactation were excluded. Diagnoses relied on clinical symptoms, serum thyroxine and TRAb, thyroid ultrasound and orbital computed tomography. The TCR CDR3 was subjected to a first round of RT-PCR using the HTBI primer set and the Qiagen OneStep RT-PCR kit. Most expanded thyroid clonotypes (frequency above 0.001) were also detected in blood, a finding suggesting that blood repertoires may reflect thyroid immune responses. A 13 V-J signature model separated ophthalmopathy from stable hyperthyroidism, with 87.88% sensitivity and 81% to 83% specificity in cross-validation and 80%/75% in testing. In validation, the model predicted progression to ophthalmopathy a median of approximately 6.3 months before onset, with roughly 70% sensitivity and nearly 75% specificity. TCR V-J signatures able to tell the groups apart were searched for in a discovery cohort of some 100 patients, of whom under 45 had Graves' ophthalmopathy and around 58 had stable Graves' hyperthyroidism. Prospective prediction of ophthalmopathy was tested in an independent validation cohort of fewer than 20 hyperthyroidism patients and some 17 patients who later progressed to ophthalmopathy. The approximately 100 discovery patients were divided at random into training and test sets in a 7:3 ratio. Thyroid tissue and blood T-cell repertoires from six Graves' hyperthyroidism patients were also compared in the study. Once sampling was done, hyperthyroidism patients were given methimazole at a starting dose of 30 mg daily, whereas ophthalmopathy patients were given high-dose intravenous methylprednisolone. Libraries were constructed in a second round of multiplex PCR, after which size selection and purification were carried out. Libraries were sequenced paired-end with 100 bp reads on an Illumina HiSeq2000. SOAPnuke was used to process the raw data, removing reads that contained adapters or uncalled bases, had a mean Phred below 15, or lacked an exact match to the constant primer or identifier. High-quality paired reads were merged with COPE v1.2.5, and unique nucleotide sequences were defined as clonotypes. MiTCR v1.1 was used to align clonotypes to the IMGT TRBV, TRBD and TRBJ reference segments. The analysis included only V-J combinations with a frequency above 0.0001, which together covered 98% to 99.2% of the repertoires. A TCS score was defined as the ratio of F50 (clonal expansion) to E x V (chaos), with BLOSUM62-based TCRdist applied between CDR3 peptides within each V-J. Welch's t-statistics and random forest reduced around 550 V-J features to 13, which were used in a naive Bayes classifier (R e1071). No statistical method was used to set the sample size in advance, and investigators knew the group allocation. TCR Vbeta CDR3 sequencing of 120 to 150 peripheral blood samples (roughly 43 ophthalmopathy, 75 hyperthyroidism and around 17 progressor patients) is reported in the paper.

This TCR was sampled from a woman aged 25 to 39 with Graves disease. Donor details come from another sample of the same person, matched by shared clones. The sequence is built from TRBV12-3 or TRBV12-4 and TRBJ2-1; the central 11 bases match TRBD1. This material consisted of peripheral blood mononuclear cells (PBMCs), taken at new diagnosis, from a patient treated with antithyroid drugs. The DNA is as follows: TGTGCCAGCAGTTTGGGACAGGGGGTGATGTCCGACTACAATGAGCAGTTCTTC. Translated, this is CASSLGQGVMSDYNEQFF.